This record concerns one T cell receptor (beta chain) sequence. The antigen is unknown. Germline CDR1 MNHEY, CDR2 SVGAGI. The length of the CDR3 is 14 residues. Trimming took 8 bases from V and 2 from J; bases not matched to a gene: 5. This sample was included in a study of regulatory dendritic cells for organ transplantation. The protocol was immunoSEQ multiplex PCR, while the TCRdb copy is restricted to in-frame clones and leaves out a portion. The sample includes some 13,000 clones, approximately 79% of them seen just once. Points from the study as a whole: Alloreactive memory CD8+ T cell pools varied considerably between individuals.

Sorted T cells were CFSE-labeled and cultured approximately five days with allogeneic regulatory or mature dendritic cells at 1:10. The sequence was collected from a human donor in good health. The sample taken for sequencing was naive CD8+ T cells from blood cultured with regulatory dendritic cells. Subset meaning: CD45RA+ naive T cells. The chain is built from TRBV6-5 and TRBJ2-3; 9 bases fit TRBD2. The CDR3 loop is CASSTSGTTDTQYF. CDR3 in DNA: TGTGCCAGCTCGACTAGCGGCACCACAGATACGCAGTATTTT.